This T cell receptor (beta chain) appears in the sequencing data of a study of cytomegalovirus exposure and HLA in healthy donors. The PCR was carried out with 60 Vbeta primers and 13 Jbeta primers. The repertoire was sequenced with immunoSEQ multiplex PCR; TCRdb's copy has only in-frame clones and lacks some. The data show around 200,000 clones, 70% to 90% seen once. Notes on the study in general: Among TCR beta chains of equal frequency, HLA-associated ones were more clonally expanded in a later analysis. Because they were indistinguishable, some V segments, including TRBV6-2 and TRBV6-3, were excluded. As confirmed in vitro, a few CMV-associated chains were specific for CMV antigens.

Points on this clone: What it recognizes is unknown.

The germline CDR1 and CDR2 sequences are MDHEN and SYDVKM. Trimming pared 3 bases from V and 0 bases from J, leaving 10 bases between. The CDR3 contains 15 residues. The chain carries TRBV28 and TRBJ2-3, with D possibly matching TRBD2 (6 bases). The TCR comes from a woman in her twenties or thirties in good health and CMV-seronegative. The source material was PBMCs. The CDR3 sequence: CASSFWGESTDTQYF. CDR3 nucleotides: TGTGCCAGCAGTTTTTGGGGGGAGAGCACAGATACGCAGTATTTT.